This T cell receptor beta chain was captured by sequencing in a study of T-cell reconstitution after alpha-beta-depleted transplantation in children. The germline gives CDR1 MNHNS, CDR2 SASEGT. The CDR3 sequence is 13 residues long. Deletions cut 0 bases from V and 4 bases from J, with 6 bases between. Using unique molecular identifiers, the investigators prepared the TCRbeta library. TCRdb analysed the PCR reads with MiXCR anew, one entry per CDR3 protein. This table has a few hundred thousand distinct CDR3 sequences, 43% appearing once. The chain combines TRBV6-1 with TRBJ2-5; D gene ambiguous. Sequenced material: PBMCs, taken before TCRalphabeta/CD19-depleted stem cell transplant. This clonotype was obtained from a girl aged 2 to 10 with aplastic anemia, due to receive a stem cell transplant. CDR3 residues: CASSEALAETQYF. In nucleotides, the CDR3 is TGTGCCAGCAGTGAAGCCCTGGCAGAGACCCAGTACTTC.